This entry lists 21 T cell receptor beta chains sequenced from one sample in a study of cytomegalovirus exposure and HLA in healthy donors. Using immunoSEQ multiplex PCR, the repertoire was profiled, and TCRdb retains in-frame clones only, with some absent. In the table there are 150,000 to 200,000 clones, approximately 81% of which are singletons. Sample: PBMCs. Receptor source: a man aged 30 to 45 in good health and CMV-seropositive.

This CDR3 reads CSVGTGPDTQYF. The CDR3 DNA reads as TGCAGCGTAGGGACAGGGCCAGATACGCAGTATTTT. V usage is TRBV29-1 and J usage is TRBJ2-3; 9 bases map to TRBD1. Germline values: CDR1 SQVTM, CDR2 ANQGSEA. The CDR3 spans 12 residues. V lost 6 bases, J lost 4 bases, and 2 bases stayed unmatched.

V is TRBV7-2 and J is TRBJ2-1; 9 nucleotides align to TRBD1. CDR1 SGHTA and CDR2 FQGNSA come from the germline V gene. The ends lost 6 bases at V and 3 bases at J; junction bases unmatched: 9. The CDR3 runs 16 residues. CDR3 protein: CASRNLLGQGYNEQFF. CDR3 bases: TGTGCCAGCAGGAACCTTCTGGGACAGGGCTACAATGAGCAGTTCTTC. The full variable domain, in which reference TRBV7-2 and TRBJ2-1 provide the parts outside the CDR3, is GAGVSQSPSNKVTEKGKDVELRCDPISGHTALYWYRQSLGQGLEFLIYFQGNSAPDKSGLPSDRFSAERTGGSVSTLTIQRTQQEDSAVYLCASRNLLGQGYNEQFFGPGTRLTVL.

V usage is TRBV7-3 and J usage is TRBJ2-1; 12 bases are a match to TRBD2. This CDR3 has 17 residues. The germline gives CDR1 SGHTA, CDR2 FQGTGA. The V segment lost 3 bases and the J segment 4 bases; nucleotides outside the gene matches: 7. The CDR3, as DNA: TGTGCCAGCAGCTTTGAGACTAGCGGGAGTCGGTACAATGAGCAGTTCTTC. Its protein is CASSFETSGSRYNEQFF. Looking up the rest from reference TRBV7-3 and TRBJ2-1 gives the full variable domain: GAGVSQTPSNKVTEKGKYVELRCDPISGHTALYWYRQSLGQGPEFLIYFQGTGAADDSGLPNDRFFAVRPEGSVSTLKIQRTERGDSAVYLCASSFETSGSRYNEQFFGPGTRLTVL.

J is TRBJ1-2 and V is TRBV5-6; TRBD1 aligns across 10 bases. This CDR3 contains 15 residues. Per germline, CDR1 SGHDT and CDR2 YYEEEE. Trimming removed 6 bases from V and 4 bases from J; junction bases left unmatched: 9. The CDR3 reads CASTGTGAYSYGYTF. As DNA, the CDR3 is TGTGCCAGCACCGGGACAGGGGCTTACAGCTATGGCTACACCTTC.

The V call is TRBV7-2, the J call TRBJ1-1; weak D call: TRBD1 (5 bases). CDR1 SGHTA and CDR2 FQGNSA come from the germline V gene. Trimming removed 1 base from V and 5 bases from J, with 11 bases in between. This CDR3 is built from 14 residues. DNA of the CDR3: TGTGCCAGCAGCTTAGGGGGCGGGGGAACTGAAGCTTTCTTT. Translation: CASSLGGGGTEAFF. Full variable domain (outside the CDR3, taken from reference TRBV7-2 and TRBJ1-1): GAGVSQSPSNKVTEKGKDVELRCDPISGHTALYWYRQSLGQGLEFLIYFQGNSAPDKSGLPSDRFSAERTGGSVSTLTIQRTQQEDSAVYLCASSLGGGGTEAFFGQGTRLTVV.

The chain is built from TRBV18 and TRBJ1-4, with 7 bases identical to TRBD1. This CDR3 has 18 residues. J gave up 4 bases and V 1 base, and 12 bases lay outside the gene matches. Per the germline V gene, CDR1 is KGHSH and CDR2 is LQKENI. The CDR3 DNA reads as TGTGCCAGCTCACCACGGACAGGAGGGAACTCGAATAATGAAAAACTGTTTTTT. It yields the protein CASSPRTGGNSNNEKLFF.

The chain combines TRBV7-8 with TRBJ2-5; D unresolved. CDR1 SGHVS and CDR2 FQNEAQ come from the germline V gene. Trimming shortened V by 1 base and J by 2 bases, and 5 bases separated the two germline ends. This CDR3 has 13 amino acids. As DNA, the CDR3 is TGTGCCAGCAGCTTAGTAGTGCAAGAGACCCAGTACTTC. Its translation: CASSLVVQETQYF.

J is TRBJ1-5 and V is TRBV2, with TRBD1 as a possible D gene (5 bases). The V and J ends lost 2 bases and 7 bases respectively, with 15 bases between them. CDR3 length equals 15 residues. Germline V gene data show CDR1 as SNHLY and CDR2 as FYNNEI. CDR3 nucleotides: TGTGCCAGCAGTGAACTCCGACAGCTTAGGCAGCCCCAGCATTTT. Its translation is CASSELRQLRQPQHF.

The rearrangement links TRBV29-1 to TRBJ2-3, with 8 bases identical to TRBD1. V trimming: 3 bases; J trimming: 2 bases; junction bases outside the gene matches: 7. The V gene's germline CDR1 is SQVTM and CDR2 ANQGSEA. The CDR3 contains 15 residues. Here the CDR3 reads CSVERTGTLTDTQYF. CDR3 sequence (DNA): TGCAGCGTTGAGAGGACAGGGACCCTCACAGATACGCAGTATTTT.

V usage is TRBV28 and J usage is TRBJ1-4; TRBD1 aligns across 11 bases. The CDR3 consists of 18 residues. J was trimmed by 3 bases and V by 5 bases; bases with no gene match: 11. CDR1 is MDHEN, CDR2 SYDVKM, per germline. CDR3 in amino acids: CASSPSDRGRVPNEKLFF. The CDR3 DNA sequence: TGTGCCAGCAGTCCCTCGGACAGGGGGCGCGTTCCTAATGAAAAACTGTTTTTT.

CDR3 DNA: TGTGCCAGCAGCTTAGGCCTAGCGGGAGGCGATGAGCAGTTCTTC. Translated, it gives CASSLGLAGGDEQFF. The V and J genes are TRBV7-3 and TRBJ2-1; 11 nucleotides line up with TRBD2. Germline V gives CDR1 SGHTA, CDR2 FQGTGA. J lost 8 bases, V lost 2 bases, and 5 bases had no gene match. The CDR3 spans 15 residues.

The V call is TRBV27, the J call TRBJ1-3; TRBD1 agrees at 8 bases. The CDR3 is 16 residues long. The germline CDR1 and CDR2 sequences are MNHEY and SMNVEV (reference sequence). Unmatched junction bases numbered 4, after V lost 0 bases and J lost 3 bases. CDR3 protein: CASSLSQGAGGNTIYF. DNA of the CDR3: TGTGCCAGCAGTTTATCCCAGGGGGCGGGTGGAAACACCATATATTTT.

V usage is TRBV4-1 and J usage is TRBJ2-7; 9 bases line up with TRBD2. V lost 2 bases and J lost 4; bases outside the gene matches: 3. CDR1 MGHRA and CDR2 YSYEKL come from the germline V gene. This CDR3 comprises 14 residues. CDR3 DNA: TGCGCCAGCAGCCAACTAGCGGGATTTTACGAGCAGTACTTC. This gives the protein CASSQLAGFYEQYF.

The V gene is TRBV30, the J gene TRBJ1-1; D is perhaps TRBD1 (5 bases). V was shortened by 4 bases and J by 5 bases, with 11 bases between the two germline ends. The CDR3 totals 12 residues. Germline CDR1 is GTSNPN and CDR2 is SVGIG (reference sequence). DNA of the CDR3: TGTGCCTGGACAGGGATAAGGACTGAAGCTTTCTTT. Protein product: CAWTGIRTEAFF.

V usage is TRBV30 and J usage is TRBJ1-2; 8 nucleotides agree with TRBD1. Germline lookup yields CDR1 GTSNPN and CDR2 SVGIG (reference sequence). J was trimmed by 4 bases and V by 4 bases; bases with no gene match: 8. The CDR3 covers 14 residues. The CDR3 here is CAWKGQGRTYGYTF. As DNA, the CDR3 is TGTGCCTGGAAAGGACAGGGCCGTACCTATGGCTACACCTTC.

The V and J genes are TRBV19 and TRBJ2-5; 7 bases map to TRBD1. V gave up 3 bases and J gave up 5 bases; unmatched junction bases: 6. CDR3 length: 14 residues. The germline gives CDR1 LNHDA, CDR2 SQIVND (reference sequence). The CDR3 spells CASSMSQGVETQYF. CDR3 sequence (DNA): TGTGCCAGTAGTATGAGCCAGGGGGTCGAGACCCAGTACTTC.

The chain employs TRBV27 and TRBJ2-1, with TRBD2 matching over 10 bases. The CDR3 extends over 15 amino acids. The junction had 6 bases not matched to a gene; V was cut back by 2 bases and J by 8 bases. The germline V gene has CDR1 MNHEY and CDR2 SMNVEV (reference sequence). CDR3 in amino acids: CASSLSGRAIHEQFF. CDR3 in DNA: TGTGCCAGCAGTTTAAGCGGGAGGGCCATTCATGAGCAGTTCTTC.

CDR3: CASSPLPGAYEQYF. The CDR3 nucleotides read TGTGCCAGTAGTCCCCTCCCGGGGGCCTACGAGCAGTACTTC. The chain uses TRBV19 and TRBJ2-7; a weak D match, TRBD2 (6 bases). Between the trimmed V and J ends, which lost 5 bases and 2 bases, there was a span of 13 bases. The CDR3 loop spans 14 amino acids. Looked up from germline, CDR1 is LNHDA and CDR2 is SQIVND (reference sequence).

CDR3 region: CASSYGLAGEGEQYF. DNA for the CDR3: TGTGCCAGCAGCTATGGACTAGCGGGAGAGGGAGAGCAGTACTTC. This chain connects TRBV7-3 to TRBJ2-7, with 13 nucleotides matching TRBD2. With 4 bases clipped from V and 7 bases from J, the junction kept 7 bases outside the gene matches. CDR1 is SGHTA, CDR2 FQGTGA, per germline. The CDR3 runs to 15 residues.

This clone was seen only a few times. The chain carries TRBV6-1 and TRBJ2-7, with D possibly matching TRBD1 (5 bases). Trimming shortened V by 5 bases and J by 2 bases, and 16 bases separated the two germline ends. This CDR3 region has 15 residues. Germline CDR1 and CDR2: MNHNS and SASEGT. The CDR3 DNA reads TGTGCCAGCAGTCCTCCCCCGGACACCGCCTACGAGCAGTACTTC. Protein: CASSPPPDTAYEQYF.

The V and J genes are TRBV9 and TRBJ1-2; D might be TRBD1 (5 bases). Germline CDR1 and CDR2: SGDLS and YYNGEE. V gave up 0 bases and J gave up 6 bases, with 12 bases separating them. The CDR3 runs 14 residues. CDR3 residues: CASSVAGGDDGYTF. CDR3 bases: TGTGCCAGCAGCGTAGCCGGGGGAGATGATGGCTACACCTTC. The variable domain in full, with the rest retrieved from reference TRBV9 and TRBJ1-2, is DSGVTQTPKHLITATGQRVTLRCSPRSGDLSVYWYQQSLDQGLQFLIQYYNGEERAKGNILERFSAQQFPDLHSELNLSSLELGDSALYFCASSVAGGDDGYTFGSGTRLTVV.